This T cell receptor beta chain was observed in a study of T cells in women clearing cervical HPV infection. Study-level information: Blood came at first lesion visit for cases, post-clearance for controls. Study-wide points: CIN3+ cases had significantly higher TCR richness than controls; evenness did not differ.

Note on this clone: Its matching antigen is unknown.

TCRdb's copy holds only in-frame clones and misses some; the assay was immunoSEQ multiplex PCR. In all, the sample yields roughly 20,000 clones. The sequence was collected from a woman aged 18 to 75 with a cervical HPV16 infection that either progressed to CIN3+ or cleared (not recorded which). The source material was blood buffy coat.

The CDR3 sequence is CAISGTGSNYEQYF. The covered CDR3 bases are TGTGCCATCAGTGGGACAGGGAGTAATTACGAG. The V gene is TRBV10-3, the J gene TRBJ2-7; 8 positions agree with TRBD1. The read ends 3 residues early relative to the CDR3; the germline J gene fills the gap. Germline V CDR1 and CDR2: ENHRY, SYGVKD. This CDR3 has 14 residues. The J segment lost 4 bases and the V segment lost 4 bases, leaving 6 bases of the junction unmatched.